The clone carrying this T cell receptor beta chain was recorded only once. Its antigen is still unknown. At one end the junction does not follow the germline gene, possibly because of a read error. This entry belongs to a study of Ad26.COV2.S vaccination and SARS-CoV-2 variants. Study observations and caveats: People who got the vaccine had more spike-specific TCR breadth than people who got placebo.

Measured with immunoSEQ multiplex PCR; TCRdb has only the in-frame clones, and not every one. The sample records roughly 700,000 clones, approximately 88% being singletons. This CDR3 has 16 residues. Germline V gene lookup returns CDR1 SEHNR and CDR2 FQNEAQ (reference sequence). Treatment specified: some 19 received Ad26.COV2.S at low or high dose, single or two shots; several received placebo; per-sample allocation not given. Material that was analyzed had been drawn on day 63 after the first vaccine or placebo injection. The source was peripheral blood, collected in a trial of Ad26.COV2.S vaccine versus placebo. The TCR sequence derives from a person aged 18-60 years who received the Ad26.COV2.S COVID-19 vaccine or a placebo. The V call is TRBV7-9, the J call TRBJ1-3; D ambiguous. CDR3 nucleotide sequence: TGTGCCAGCACCTTAGAGGTCCTCTACTCTGGAAACACCATATATTTT. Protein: CASTLEVLYSGNTIYF.